The 13 T cell receptor beta chains in this list originate from one sample, sequenced in a study of cytomegalovirus exposure and HLA in healthy donors. 60 Vbeta and 13 Jbeta primers were used in PCR. TCRdb's table, derived via immunoSEQ multiplex PCR, lists solely in-frame clones and lacks some. The data hold approximately 130,000 clones, with 81% observed a single time. Sequencing used PBMCs. These receptors all come from a young man in good health and CMV-seronegative.

V usage is TRBV19 and J usage is TRBJ1-1; no clear D gene. This CDR3 region has 16 residues. In germline, CDR1 is LNHDA, CDR2 SQIVND (reference sequence). Trimming took 2 bases from V and 2 from J, leaving 15 bases between them. The CDR3 DNA follows: TGTGCCAGTAGTATAAGCGGCGGGCGTGGTAACACTGAAGCTTTCTTT. Amino acid sequence: CASSISGGRGNTEAFF.

This clone was observed once. V and J are TRBV5-1 and TRBJ2-3, with 9 bases identical to TRBD1. This CDR3 spans 15 amino acids. J lost 2 bases, V lost 4 bases, and 5 bases had no gene match. Germline CDR1 is SGHRS and CDR2 is YFSETQ. The CDR3 loop is CASSPGQGHTDTQYF. The DNA of the CDR3 is TGCGCCAGCAGCCCAGGACAGGGGCACACAGATACGCAGTATTTT.

This sequence joins TRBV7-3 and TRBJ1-1; 7 bases align to TRBD1. The germline V gene has CDR1 SGHTA and CDR2 FQGTGA. The V gene end was trimmed by 7 bases and the J gene end by 1 base; junction bases not matched to a gene: 6. This CDR3 is 14 amino acids long. In nucleotides, the CDR3 is TGTGCCAGCAAAATGGACAGGACGAACACTGAAGCTTTCTTT. It specifies CASKMDRTNTEAFF.

Concerning this clone: A read error may be the cause here, since a much bigger clone is one base away. The chain combines TRBV27 with TRBJ2-2, with 7 bases matching TRBD1. V was clipped by 6 bases and J by 6 bases; unmatched bases: 4. The CDR3 has 13 amino acids. CDR1 and CDR2 from the germline V gene are MNHEY and SMNVEV (reference sequence). The CDR3 loop is CASSGQVSGELFF. CDR3 nucleotides: TGTGCCAGCAGCGGACAGGTCTCCGGGGAGCTGTTTTTT.

The chain is built from TRBV7-9 and TRBJ1-4; a weak D match, TRBD1 (6 bases). The germline CDR1 and CDR2 sequences are SEHNR and FQNEAQ (reference sequence). Trimming took off 6 bases at V and 0 bases at J, with 11 bases between the two ends. The CDR3 length is 15 residues. For the CDR3, the DNA is TGTGCCAGCAGGCCTCCAGGGGCAACTAATGAAAAACTGTTTTTT. Translation: CASRPPGATNEKLFF.

The rearrangement uses TRBV19 and TRBJ1-5; 10 bases agree with TRBD1. CDR1 is LNHDA, CDR2 SQIVND, per germline (reference sequence). J was trimmed by 2 bases and V by 3 bases; bases with no gene match: 10. This CDR3 is built from 18 residues. The CDR3 protein is CASSISPSGTGGNQPQHF. Here the CDR3 DNA reads TGTGCCAGTAGTATCTCTCCTTCCGGGACAGGGGGCAATCAGCCCCAGCATTTT. The full variable domain, rest sourced from reference TRBV19 and TRBJ1-5, is DGGITQSPKYLFRKEGQNVTLSCEQNLNHDAMYWYRQDPGQGLRLIYYSQIVNDFQKGDIAEGYSVSREKKESFPLTVTSAQKNPTAFYLCASSISPSGTGGNQPQHFGDGTRLSIL.

The chain uses TRBV5-4 and TRBJ1-4, with a possible D match to TRBD1 (6 bases). V was cut by 4 bases and J by 7 bases, with 17 bases left in between. The CDR3 covers 15 residues. Germline CDR1 and CDR2: SGHNT and YYREEE (reference sequence). The CDR3 region has the DNA TGTGCCAGCAGCCCGGCCGGGGGGCGCGTTGAAAAACTGTTTTTT. This encodes CASSPAGGRVEKLFF.

CDR3 in amino acids: CASSPRDWQETQYF. The CDR3 DNA sequence: TGTGCCAGTAGTCCCCGGGACTGGCAAGAGACCCAGTACTTC. This chain connects TRBV19 to TRBJ2-5; possible D gene TRBD2, 6 bases. The V gene lost 5 bases and the J gene lost 2 bases, with 12 bases spanning the gap. The CDR3 runs 14 residues. In germline, CDR1 is LNHDA, CDR2 SQIVND (reference sequence). Supplemented by reference TRBV19 and TRBJ2-5, the full variable domain reads DGGITQSPKYLFRKEGQNVTLSCEQNLNHDAMYWYRQDPGQGLRLIYYSQIVNDFQKGDIAEGYSVSREKKESFPLTVTSAQKNPTAFYLCASSPRDWQETQYFGPGTRLLVL.

V gene TRBV19 combines with J gene TRBJ2-1, with D perhaps TRBD2 (6 bases). The V gene lost 1 base and the J gene lost 2 bases, with 12 bases spanning the gap. The CDR3 has 16 amino acids. Germline values: CDR1 LNHDA, CDR2 SQIVND (reference sequence). CDR3 protein: CASSIGAGGAYNEQFF. The CDR3 region has the DNA TGTGCCAGTAGTATAGGGGCGGGCGGGGCCTACAATGAGCAGTTCTTC.

CDR3 bases: TGTGCCAGCAGCAGCGTGGGGAGGGAGACCCAGTACTTC. It codes for CASSSVGRETQYF. J is TRBJ2-5 and V is TRBV11-2; tentative D call: TRBD2 (6 bases). The germline V gene has CDR1 SGHAT and CDR2 FQNNGV. This CDR3 contains 13 residues. V lost 5 bases to trimming and J lost 5 bases, with 12 bases between them.

The CDR3, as DNA: TGTGCCAGCACCTTCTCGGGGGGGGCCGAGACCCAGTACTTC. It yields the protein CASTFSGGAETQYF. V and J are TRBV5-6 and TRBJ2-5, with 8 bases identical to TRBD2. Germline V lookup: CDR1 SGHDT, CDR2 YYEEEE. V was pared by 6 bases and J by 5 bases, with 9 bases of the junction left unmatched. The CDR3 spans 14 residues.

This chain connects TRBV6-1 to TRBJ1-2; the D is unclear. The V and J ends lost 2 bases and 3 bases respectively, with 19 bases between them. The CDR3 covers 17 residues. Germline-derived CDR1 and CDR2 are MNHNS and SASEGT. The CDR3 DNA sequence: TGTGCCAGCAGTGAACTTATTAGAATTGGGAGGGACTATGGCTACACCTTC. Amino acid sequence: CASSELIRIGRDYGYTF.

This chain connects TRBV7-9 to TRBJ2-3; D possibly corresponds to TRBD1 (5 bases). CDR1 and CDR2 (germline): SEHNR, FQNEAQ (reference sequence). This CDR3 has 15 amino acids. Trimming shortened V by 4 bases and J by 2 bases, and 13 bases separated the two germline ends. CDR3 sequence reads: CASSSEWGATDTQYF. The CDR3 DNA reads TGTGCCAGCAGCTCTGAATGGGGCGCCACAGATACGCAGTATTTT.